The entry below gives a single T cell receptor (beta chain) sequence along with its context. It has no known antigen specificity. The input lacks base qualities; no much larger clone sits a single base away. Collaborating institutions collected whole blood in K2EDTA tubes following their own protocols. For TCRbeta analysis, collaborators shipped samples as frozen whole blood, isolated PBMCs, or DNA extracted from either of those sample types. This entry is derived from a study of blood T cell repertoires in COVID-19 (dated by TCRdb to about 2020). Some background on the complete study: Collaborator samples came from the United States, Italy and Spain and covered acute and convalescent phases of COVID-19. The material from the prospective study consisted of cDNA or gDNA derived from T cells, B-cell-depleted T cells, or PBMCs. Deeply sampled blood TCRbeta repertoires from subjects exposed to, actively infected with, or recovered from COVID-19 were included in the dataset. A freely available public database, intended as a resource for researchers studying the immune response to SARS-CoV-2, is where the repertoires were released. Samples came from the ongoing ImmuneRACE study (first 160 participants) plus 1,254 subjects from 6 global collaborators. A de-identified subject ID, COVID-19 status, age in years and sex were almost always included in the sample metadata. Where HLA class I and class II types were available, the types were taken from metadata supplied by the sample provider, not from assay-based typing. Here is what the overall study found, with its caveats: The quantity of clinical and demographic metadata differed by source and by participant and was supplied without curation.

There are 15 amino acids in the CDR3, from cysteine to phenylalanine inclusive. The entry retains the CDR3 DNA only, 45 bases that are in frame from base 1. Trimming accounts for 7 bases at V and 9 bases at J, while the number of junction bases matched to no gene is 12. CDR1 and CDR2 were assigned from the germline V gene as SNHLY and FYNNEI. TCRbeta CDR3 regions were amplified from genomic DNA using the immunoSEQ Assay, a bias-controlled multiplex PCR. As for the authors' bioinformatics: Nucleated cell counts per sample were estimated from amplification of reference gene primers within the assay. To quantify the absolute abundance of each unique TCRbeta CDR3 rearrangement, sequence reads were collapsed and filtered. For each sample, productive Simpson clonality was calculated by taking the square root of Simpson's diversity index across productive rearrangements. In its TCRdb copy, this immuneACCESS table keeps in-frame sequences only and misses some clones. Where compared with another copy, unresolved V genes explain less than half of these, and the others have no known cause. V and J calls and clone size are as listed in that table; D and trimming were resolved from the DNA. The sample table shows approximately 150,000 clones, and 70% to 90% are seen once. About 2.6% of the sample is in the top ten clones.

The sequence links TRBV2 to TRBJ1-6; a stretch of 7 junction bases matches TRBD1. Sequencing was performed on peripheral blood. This TCR was recovered from a human donor with acute or convalescent COVID-19. The donor label of this sample is uncertain. The CDR3 has the sequence CASNGQAVLGSPLHF. DNA sequence: TGTGCCAGCAACGGACAGGCAGTCTTAGGTTCACCCCTCCACTTT.